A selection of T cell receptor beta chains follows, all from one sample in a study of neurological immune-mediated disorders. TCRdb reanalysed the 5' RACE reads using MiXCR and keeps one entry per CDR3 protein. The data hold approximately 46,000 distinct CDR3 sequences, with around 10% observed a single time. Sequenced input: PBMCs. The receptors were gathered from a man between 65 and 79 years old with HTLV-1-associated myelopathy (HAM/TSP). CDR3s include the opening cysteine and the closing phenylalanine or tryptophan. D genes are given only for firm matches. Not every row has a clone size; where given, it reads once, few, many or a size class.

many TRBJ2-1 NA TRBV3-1 CASSQVENEQFF TGTGCCAGCAGCCAAGTCGAAAATGAGCAGTTCTTC
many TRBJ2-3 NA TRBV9 CASSAARPTDTQYF TGTGCCAGCAGCGCGGCGCGGCCCACAGATACGCAGTATTTT
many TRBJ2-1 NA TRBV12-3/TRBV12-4 CASSLGGRYEQFF TGTGCCAGCAGTTTAGGTGGTAGGTATGAGCAGTTCTTC
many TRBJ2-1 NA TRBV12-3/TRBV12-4 CASSLRRGHNEQFF TGTGCCAGCAGCTTACGCCGGGGCCACAATGAGCAGTTCTTC
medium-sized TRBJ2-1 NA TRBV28 CASSPTPRLLSYNEQFF TGTGCCAGCAGTCCAACCCCGAGACTCCTCTCCTACAATGAGCAGTTCTTC
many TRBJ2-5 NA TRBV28 CASRDPRGTQYF TGTGCCAGCAGGGACCCGAGAGGGACCCAGTACTTC
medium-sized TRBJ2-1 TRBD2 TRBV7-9 CASSFSGRVHYEQFF TGTGCCAGCAGCTTTAGCGGGAGGGTGCACTATGAGCAGTTCTTC
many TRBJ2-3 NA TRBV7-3 CASSSKSTRRGTDTQYF TGTGCCAGCAGCTCTAAAAGCACTCGGCGGGGCACAGATACGCAGTATTTT
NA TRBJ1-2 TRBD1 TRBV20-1 CSARGGAGGANYGYTF TGCAGTGCTAGAGGAGGTGCAGGGGGAGCTAACTATGGCTACACCTTC
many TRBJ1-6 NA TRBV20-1 CSAKGAAYNSPLHF TGCAGTGCTAAAGGGGCAGCCTATAATTCACCCCTCCACTTT
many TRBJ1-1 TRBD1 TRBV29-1 CSGMDRAEAFF TGCAGCGGAATGGACAGGGCGGAAGCTTTCTTT
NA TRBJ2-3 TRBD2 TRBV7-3 CASSPAVAGPNPQYF TGTGCCAGCAGCCCGGCGGTAGCGGGACCAAATCCGCAGTATTTT
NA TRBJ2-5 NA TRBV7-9 CASSLGEVTQYF TGTGCCAGCAGTCTAGGGGAGGTCACCCAGTACTTC
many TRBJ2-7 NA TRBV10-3 CAISESGVLHEQYF TGTGCCATCAGTGAGTCGGGAGTACTACACGAGCAGTACTTC
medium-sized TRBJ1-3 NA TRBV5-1 CASSLGAGSGNTIYF TGCGCCAGCAGCTTGGGCGCAGGCTCTGGAAACACCATATATTTT
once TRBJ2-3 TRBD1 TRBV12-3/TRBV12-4 CASSSQGAGGPQYF TGTGCAAGCAGTTCACAGGGGGCCGGAGGGCCCCAGTATTTT
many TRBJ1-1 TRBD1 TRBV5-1 CASSLRTGGNTEAFF TGCGCCAGCAGCTTAAGGACAGGAGGGAACACTGAAGCTTTCTTT
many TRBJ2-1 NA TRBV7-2 CASSYDQVDEQFF TGTGCCAGCAGTTACGACCAAGTCGATGAGCAGTTCTTC
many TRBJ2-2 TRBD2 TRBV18 CASSRTGTSDTGELFF TGTGCCAGCTCGCGAACCGGGACTAGCGACACCGGGGAGCTGTTTTTT
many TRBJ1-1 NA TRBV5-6 CASSPTTYPMNTEAFF TGTGCCAGCAGCCCTACCACCTACCCCATGAACACTGAAGCTTTCTTT